The entry below describes one TCR beta chain. This clonotype has just one count. Its antigen remains undetermined. Within one base of it there is no much larger clone, and no base qualities were kept. On its own, one read is weak support. RNA was extracted using the RNeasy kit, and roughly 0.45 to 1 microgram was reverse transcribed with random hexamers. The immunoSEQ multiplex PCR assay, which covers 54 Vbeta and 13 Jbeta segments, was used to amplify TCR beta CDR3 regions. PCR amplification bias was corrected by using a synthetic template baseline for primer optimization and computational correction. Under the source paper's analysis protocol: Reads were assigned to V, D and J genes according to IMGT and analyzed in immunoSEQ Analyzer, with only productive sequences retained. Clonality was calculated as one minus the Shannon entropy normalized by log2 of the number of productive unique sequences. For each patient and control, public and private clones were evaluated within the 100 most prevalent clones. Clones were defined as Susac-specific when absent from the healthy and MS cohorts, from approximately 1,100 published viral clones and from other ImmuneACCESS disease sequences. The public reads were reanalyzed by TCRdb: fastp trimming at Q25, MiXCR alignment, in-frame beta chains only. Rows are unified per CDR3 protein, each entry keeping the most common DNA and genes. None of the V and J calls come from the authors' own analysis; TCRdb made them. The sample profile shows about 140,000 distinct CDR3 sequences; around 95% of them were found once. The leading ten clones occupy 0.065% to 0.095% of the sample.

The data belong to a study of CD8 T cells in Susac syndrome (dated by TCRdb to the late 2010s). For context, the study as a whole: Among the Susac syndrome patients who were sequenced, clinically active disease was present in over 5 and clinical remission was observed in fewer than 10. Susac syndrome patients were therapy-naive, on corticosteroids (some also receiving IVIg), or on IVIg alone at blood withdrawal. Whether CD8+ T cell activation and differentiation in Susac syndrome was antigen driven was tested using repertoire sequencing.

General findings and caveats noted by the study authors: In the CD4+ T cell repertoire of Susac syndrome patients, clonal expansion was not detected. The number of individuals in the TCR sequencing and HLA analysis was recognized as being relatively small.

V is reduced by 3 bases and J by 2 bases, leaving a spacing of 16 bases between them. From the cysteine through the phenylalanine, the CDR3 covers 15 amino acids. This entry keeps only the CDR3 DNA: 45 bases, framed from base 1. The germline V gene specifies SQVTM as CDR1 and ANQGSEA as CDR2. Peripheral blood CD8+ and CD4+ T cells from healthy donors, Susac syndrome patients and multiple sclerosis patients were profiled using high-throughput TCR beta sequencing. The Susac syndrome patients fulfilled recently defined diagnostic criteria for either definite or probable disease. Bulk CD8+ and CD4+ T cells were purified by magnetic negative isolation, while CD8+ TEMRA cells were enriched using FACS. Blood was drawn into EDTA tubes, processed within 24 hours, and PBMCs were isolated by density gradient centrifugation. PBMCs intended for TCR sequencing were cryopreserved in liquid nitrogen and were subsequently thawed in a 37 degrees C water bath. The sorted or isolated CD4+, CD8+ and CD8+ TEMRA cells had a purity of 90% or higher.

Input material: CD4+ T cells from PBMCs. This TCR was sampled from a human donor with Susac syndrome. The rearrangement joined TRBV29-1 to TRBJ2-5; no D segment can be confidently identified. The CDR3 is CSVELGSLVQETQYF. The sequenced DNA is TGCAGCGTTGAGCTGGGGTCGTTAGTTCAAGAGACCCAGTACTTC.